A selection of T cell receptor beta chains follows, all from one sample in a study of regulatory T cells in long-lasting Graves disease. TCRdb re-called the multiplex PCR reads through MiXCR, storing one row per CDR3 protein. This table has roughly 400,000 distinct CDR3 sequences, around a fifth appearing once. The sample consisted of peripheral blood mononuclear cells (PBMCs), taken when the disease was refractory, from a patient treated with antithyroid drugs. These receptors were collected from a female donor with Graves disease. Both conserved end residues are part of each CDR3. D genes are given only for firm matches. Some rows have no size entry. The others give once, few or many, or a class for an expanded clone.

>TRBJ1-3|-|-|TRBV7-8
TGTGCCAGCAGCTTATCGTCGGCGTCTGGAAACACCATATATTTT
CASSLSSASGNTIYF
>TRBJ2-1|TRBD2|-|TRBV2
TGTGCCAGCAGTGCGGGACTAGCGGGAGGCCCGTCTGAGCAGTTCTTC
CASSAGLAGGPSEQFF
>TRBJ2-2|-|many|TRBV12-3/TRBV12-4
TGTGCCAGCAGTCGTAGGGTGGGCGGGGAGCTGTTTTTT
CASSRRVGGELFF
>TRBJ2-4|TRBD2|-|TRBV7-2
TGTGCCAGCATGGGACTAGCGGGAGGTAGAGGTGGGACGTACAGAGGGCTCGCCAAAAACATTCAGTACTTC
CASMGLAGGRGGTYRGLAKNIQYF
>TRBJ2-5|-|many|TRBV7-8
TGTGCCAGCAGCCCTGACCGGAGGGAGACCCAGTACTTC
CASSPDRRETQYF
>TRBJ1-4|TRBD1|many|TRBV5-1
TGCGCCAGCAGCTTGTCCGGGACAGGGACCCTGTGGACTAATGAAAAACTGTTTTTT
CASSLSGTGTLWTNEKLFF
>TRBJ2-5|-|many|TRBV29-1
TGCAGCGTTGACTTGGGCAGAGCTCAAGAGACCCAGTACTTC
CSVDLGRAQETQYF
>TRBJ2-2|TRBD1|-|TRBV5-5
TGTGCCAGCCGGCTTGGACAGGAGTACACCGGGGAGCTGTTTTTT
CASRLGQEYTGELFF
>TRBJ2-7|-|few|TRBV10-3
TGTGCCATCAGTGACGGGGGCACCTACGAGCAGTACTTC
CAISDGGTYEQYF
>TRBJ2-7|TRBD1|few|TRBV27
TGTCCCCACAGGGGGCGGGATAGCTCCTACGAGCAGTACTTC
CPHRGRDSSYEQYF
>TRBJ1-1|-|-|TRBV7-9
TGTGCCAGCAGCCGGGGCCTTCGGACTGAAGCTTTCTTT
CASSRGLRTEAFF
>TRBJ2-2|-|-|TRBV5-5
TGTGCCAGCACCCACGGACAGAACACCGGGGAGCTGTTTTTT
CASTHGQNTGELFF
>TRBJ2-3|-|-|TRBV20-1
TGCAGTACAAATCTGGGAGGCACTAGCACAGATACGCAGTATTTT
CSTNLGGTSTDTQYF
>TRBJ2-7|TRBD2|-|TRBV27
TGTGCCAGCAGCTTGGGGAGCGGGGCGGGCGAGCAGTACTTC
CASSLGSGAGEQYF
>TRBJ1-6|-|-|TRBV19
TGTGCCAGTAGCCCGACAGCCAGCGACCTCCACTTT
CASSPTASDLHF
>TRBJ2-5|-|-|TRBV5-8
TGTGCCAGCAGCTCCAGACAGCTGCAGGGGGAGACCCAGTACTTC
CASSSRQLQGETQYF
>TRBJ2-7|TRBD1|few|TRBV15
TGTGCCACCAGCAAGACAGGGTCCGAGCAGTACTTC
CATSKTGSEQYF
>TRBJ1-3|-|many|TRBV7-2
TGTGCCAGCAGCTTAGAGTCAGTCTCTGGAAACACCATATATTTT
CASSLESVSGNTIYF
>TRBJ1-2|-|-|TRBV29-1
TGCAGCGCCATAAATTCAGGGGTCGGCTACACCTTC
CSAINSGVGYTF
>TRBJ2-5|TRBD1|many|TRBV13
TGTGCCAGCAGCTGGAGACAGGGGGCTGAGACCCAGTACTTC
CASSWRQGAETQYF
>TRBJ1-4|-|-|TRBV4-1
TGCGCCACGGGGCTGACTAATGAAAAACTGTTTTTT
CATGLTNEKLFF
>TRBJ1-2|TRBD1|few|TRBV3-1
TGTGCCAGCAGCCAAGAACGGACAGGGAGGGGATATGGCTACACCTTC
CASSQERTGRGYGYTF
>TRBJ2-1|TRBD1|-|TRBV12-3/TRBV12-4
TGTGCCAGCACCGGGACAGCTAACAATGAGCAGTTCTTC
CASTGTANNEQFF
>TRBJ1-5|-|many|TRBV27
TGTGCCAGCAGTTTTCAGGGAATCCAGCCCCAGCATTTT
CASSFQGIQPQHF
>TRBJ2-5|-|few|TRBV20-1
TGCAGTGCCCAGCGAGTGCCAGCAGAGACCCAGTACTTC
CSAQRVPAETQYF
>TRBJ2-2|TRBD2|-|TRBV18
TGTGCCAGCTCACAGACTAGCGGGAGTTATAGCACCGGGGAGCTGTTTTTT
CASSQTSGSYSTGELFF
>TRBJ2-5|-|few|TRBV20-1
TGCAGTGCCACCCTAGAGACCCAGTACTTC
CSATLETQYF
>TRBJ2-1|-|-|TRBV6-1
TGTGCCAGCAGGATAGGGGTAGCCGATTACAATGAGCAGTTCTTC
CASRIGVADYNEQFF
>TRBJ2-7|TRBD1|many|TRBV28
TGTGCCAGCAGGGGGACAGGGAACGAGCAGTACTTC
CASRGTGNEQYF
>TRBJ2-5|-|few|TRBV9
TGTGCCAGCAGCGCCAGGGAAGGCCAAGAGACCCAGTACTTC
CASSAREGQETQYF
>TRBJ2-2|TRBD1|-|TRBV19
TGTGCCAGTAGTACCAAACGGACAGGGGACACCGGGGAGCTGTTTTTT
CASSTKRTGDTGELFF
>TRBJ1-5|TRBD1|many|TRBV5-1
TGTGCCAGCAGCTTGGGGACAGGGAACGGACAGCCCCAGCATTTT
CASSLGTGNGQPQHF
>TRBJ2-5|TRBD2|many|TRBV20-1
TGCAGTGCCGCCGGGAGGTTGTTGGAGACCCAGTACTTC
CSAAGRLLETQYF